The present entry profiles one T cell receptor beta chain with its context. This entry belongs to a study of OX40 agonist ivuxolimab in advanced cancers. The assay was immunoSEQ multiplex PCR, and TCRdb's table has in-frame clones only and misses some. The data contain under 80,000 clones, 87% of them seen just once; the ten biggest clones take up around 2%. This TCR was sampled from an adult with an advanced solid tumor such as melanoma, head and neck, liver or kidney cancer. The sample consisted of CD4+ or CD8+ T cells sorted from blood, taken in a trial of the OX40 agonist ivuxolimab.

The CDR3 bases are TGTGCCAGCGGACAAACAGGGCACGGTCAGCCCCAGCATTTT. Translation: CASGQTGHGQPQHF. The chain is built from TRBV28 and TRBJ1-5, with a possible D match to TRBD1 (6 bases). CDR3 size: 14 residues. Trimming stripped 8 bases from V and 6 bases from J, with 17 bases between. CDR1 and CDR2 (germline): MDHEN, SYDVKM. Looking up the rest from reference TRBV28 and TRBJ1-5 gives the full variable domain: DVKVTQSSRYLVKRTGEKVFLECVQDMDHENMFWYRQDPGLGLRLIYFSYDVKMKEKGDIPEGYSVSREKKERFSLILESASTNQTSMYLCASGQTGHGQPQHFGDGTRLSIL.